This T cell receptor (beta chain) comes out of a study of blood T cell repertoires in COVID-19. For the study at large: COVID-19 samples from acute and convalescent phases originated in the United States, Italy and Spain.

Only in-frame clones appear in the TCRdb table, and some are missing; sequencing was by immunoSEQ multiplex PCR. The table has 55,000 to 75,000 clones, roughly 78% seen once. Sequenced input: peripheral blood. The TCR sequence derives from a man aged 60 to 69 with acute or convalescent COVID-19.

The CDR3 spells CASTPLTGGDYGYTF. DNA for the CDR3: TGTGCCAGCACCCCTCTGACAGGGGGCGACTATGGCTACACCTTC. V gene TRBV28 combines with J gene TRBJ1-2, with 10 bases fitting TRBD1. This CDR3 spans 15 amino acids. Germline values: CDR1 MDHEN, CDR2 SYDVKM. V dropped 7 bases and J dropped 3; count of bases not matched to a gene: 8.